These 14 T cell receptor beta chains were sequenced from one sample in a study of identical twins. TCRdb passed the 5' RACE reads through MiXCR, listing each CDR3 protein once. Here the sample spans around 490,000 distinct CDR3 sequences, around 24% being singletons. These data also formed part of another study, on yellow fever vaccine responses in identical twins.

The specimen was CD4+ T cells sorted from blood. Receptors originate from a woman younger than 35 in good health.

The chain recombines TRBV20-1 with TRBJ1-5, with TRBD1 matching over 7 bases. The ends lost 5 bases at V and 3 bases at J; junction bases unmatched: 4. The CDR3 has 13 residues. Germline CDR1 reads DFQATT; CDR2 reads SNEGSKA (reference sequence). The CDR3 sequence: CSAYRGNNQPQHF. CDR3 coding DNA: TGCAGTGCTTACAGGGGAAACAATCAGCCCCAGCATTTT.

This clonotype was detected many times. The chain links TRBV14 to TRBJ2-1; D may be TRBD1 (5 bases). The CDR3 runs to 13 residues. V was clipped by 4 bases and J by 7 bases, with 11 bases between them. Germline V gives CDR1 SGHDN, CDR2 FVKESK. Here the CDR3 DNA reads TGTGCCAGCAGCCTCCCAGGGCTAAATGAGCAGTTCTTC. It specifies CASSLPGLNEQFF.

The gene calls are TRBV29-1 and TRBJ2-5, with D possibly being TRBD1 or TRBD2 (5 bases each). This CDR3 comprises 14 residues. V was trimmed by 6 bases and J by 2 bases, leaving 16 bases between them. CDR1 and CDR2 from the germline V gene are SQVTM and ANQGSEA. CDR3 sequence reads: CSVPERGGQETQYF. The CDR3 DNA sequence: TGCAGCGTGCCGGAGAGGGGCGGGCAAGAGACCCAGTACTTC.

This clonotype was seen a handful of times. This sequence joins TRBV12-3 or TRBV12-4 and TRBJ2-1; no clear D gene. The CDR3 totals 12 residues. The V gene lost 6 bases and the J gene lost 8 bases, with 11 bases spanning the gap. The CDR3 loop is CASSQSHYEQFF. For the CDR3, the DNA is TGTGCCAGCAGCCAATCCCATTATGAGCAGTTCTTC.

The chain employs TRBV3-1 and TRBJ2-6, with 7 bases lining up with TRBD1. The germline gives CDR1 LGHDT, CDR2 YNNKEL (reference sequence). The CDR3 has 17 amino acids. J gave up 1 base and V 3 bases, and 6 bases lay outside the gene matches. The CDR3 is CASSQDRPTSGANVLTF. In DNA, the CDR3 is TGTGCCAGCAGCCAGGACAGGCCCACGTCTGGGGCCAACGTCCTGACTTTC.

The CDR3 DNA is TGTGCCAGCAGCTTAAACAGGGGGCGTACCGCAGATACGCAGTATTTT. This codes for CASSLNRGRTADTQYF. The gene calls are TRBV11-2 and TRBJ2-3, with 9 bases fitting TRBD1. The trim removed 2 bases at V and 4 bases at J, leaving 7 bases unmatched. From germline, CDR1 is SGHAT and CDR2 FQNNGV. The CDR3 loop spans 16 amino acids.

The chain is built from TRBV5-5 and TRBJ1-3; no clear D. Germline V gives CDR1 SGHKS, CDR2 YYEKEE (reference sequence). This CDR3 has 15 amino acids. Trimming stripped 4 bases from V and 0 bases from J, with 11 bases between. The CDR3 DNA follows: TGTGCCAGCAGCCTGGACTGGACCTCTGGAAACACCATATATTTT. Its translation is CASSLDWTSGNTIYF.

This clonotype showed up just a few times. This may be a read error: a much more frequent sequence differs by one nucleotide. This chain uses TRBV11-2 with TRBJ2-1, with D possibly being TRBD2 (6 bases). The V end was cut by 5 bases, the J end by 6 bases, with 11 bases between. This CDR3 has 13 residues. The germline gives CDR1 SGHAT, CDR2 FQNNGV. CDR3 residues: CASSQTRVNEQFF. DNA for the CDR3: TGTGCCAGCAGCCAGACTAGGGTCAATGAGCAGTTCTTC. Full variable domain (rest looked up from reference TRBV11-2 and TRBJ2-1): EAGVAQSPRYKIIEKRQSVAFWCNPISGHATLYWYQQILGQGPKLLIQFQNNGVVDDSQLPKDRFSAERLKGVDSTLKIQPAKLEDSAVYLCASSQTRVNEQFFGPGTRLTVL.

The V and J genes are TRBV2 and TRBJ1-1; no reliable D call. CDR3 length equals 12 residues. Between the trimmed V and J ends, which lost 11 bases and 1 base, there was a span of 11 bases. Germline assignment: CDR1 SNHLY and CDR2 FYNNEI. CDR3 in DNA: TGTGCCTGCCGAAGAGGGAACACTGAAGCTTTCTTT. It encodes CACRRGNTEAFF.

This clonotype was observed a few times. The gene calls are TRBV7-9 and TRBJ2-5; D gene ambiguous. The CDR3 has 16 residues. CDR1 SEHNR and CDR2 FQNEAQ come from the germline V gene (reference sequence). V was pared by 4 bases and J by 2 bases, with 17 bases between. The CDR3 DNA reads TGTGCCAGCAGCTCCTACCCGTCGGGCAAACAAGAGACCCAGTACTTC. This translates into CASSSYPSGKQETQYF.

This clonotype turned up a few times. The chain carries TRBV20-1 and TRBJ2-6; D perhaps matches TRBD1 (5 bases). Trimming pared 3 bases from V and 0 bases from J, leaving 12 bases between. CDR1 DFQATT and CDR2 SNEGSKA come from the germline V gene (reference sequence). The CDR3 is 16 amino acids. CDR3: CSASRDSISGANVLTF. The CDR3 DNA is TGCAGTGCTAGCAGGGATTCAATCTCTGGGGCCAACGTCCTGACTTTC.

The rearrangement uses TRBV20-1 and TRBJ2-1; D is possibly TRBD2 (6 bases). CDR3 length: 15 amino acids. The V end lost 6 bases, the J end lost 10 bases, and 25 bases lay between the germline ends. Germline loops: CDR1 DFQATT, CDR2 SNEGSKA (reference sequence). The chain's CDR3 is CSASLAENPLREQFF. CDR3 DNA sequence: TGCAGTGCGAGCTTAGCGGAAAACCCCCTTAGGGAGCAGTTCTTC.

This chain links TRBV6-1 with TRBJ2-2, with 8 bases aligning to TRBD1. J gave up 2 bases and V 5 bases, and 7 bases lay outside the gene matches. The CDR3 runs 16 residues. The germline V gene encodes CDR1 MNHNS and CDR2 SASEGT. The CDR3: CASSPLGTGNTGELFF. The CDR3 nucleotides read TGTGCCAGCAGTCCCCTTGGGACAGGTAACACCGGGGAGCTGTTTTTT.

This clonotype has more than one count but fewer than ten. The chain uses TRBV7-9 and TRBJ2-3; tentatively, D is TRBD2 (5 bases). Germline CDR1 is SEHNR and CDR2 is FQNEAQ (reference sequence). The CDR3 sequence is 13 residues long. The V end was cut by 8 bases, the J end by 0 bases, with 9 bases between. The CDR3: CASYLASTDTQYF. Written as DNA, the CDR3 is TGTGCCAGCTACCTAGCTAGCACAGATACGCAGTATTTT. The whole variable domain, remainder taken from reference TRBV7-9 and TRBJ2-3, is DTGVSQNPRHKITKRGQNVTFRCDPISEHNRLYWYRQTLGQGPEFLTYFQNEAQLEKSRLLSDRFSAERPKGSFSTLEIQRTEQGDSAMYLCASYLASTDTQYFGPGTRLTVL.